This T cell receptor (beta chain) was sequenced for a study of cytomegalovirus exposure and HLA in healthy donors. Both 60 Vbeta primers and 13 Jbeta primers went into the PCR. Assay: immunoSEQ multiplex PCR; the TCRdb copy retains only in-frame clones and omits some. The sample gives about 160,000 clones, approximately 76% of which show up once; about 2.1% is in the top ten. J lost 2 bases, V lost 0 bases, and 0 bases had no gene match. This CDR3 has 15 amino acids. Germline loops: CDR1 SGDLS, CDR2 YYNGEE. Sequencing used PBMCs. The source is a female donor in good health and CMV-seronegative. The chain couples TRBV9 to TRBJ2-7; 12 bases line up with TRBD2. The CDR3 nucleotides are TGTGCCAGCAGCGTAGGACTAGCGGGAGCCTACGAGCAGTACTTC. Its translation is CASSVGLAGAYEQYF.